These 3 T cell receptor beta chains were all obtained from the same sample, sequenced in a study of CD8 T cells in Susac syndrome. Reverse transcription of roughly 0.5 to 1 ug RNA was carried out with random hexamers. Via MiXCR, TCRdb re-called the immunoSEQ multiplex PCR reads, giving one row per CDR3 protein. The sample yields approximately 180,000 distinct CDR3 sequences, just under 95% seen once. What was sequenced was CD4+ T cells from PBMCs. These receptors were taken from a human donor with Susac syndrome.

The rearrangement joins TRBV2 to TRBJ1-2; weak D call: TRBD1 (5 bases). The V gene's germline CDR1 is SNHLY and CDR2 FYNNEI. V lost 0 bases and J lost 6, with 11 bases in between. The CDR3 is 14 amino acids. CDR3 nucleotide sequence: TGTGCCAGCAGTGAAGCCAGGGTTGGGGATGGCTACACCTTC. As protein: CASSEARVGDGYTF.

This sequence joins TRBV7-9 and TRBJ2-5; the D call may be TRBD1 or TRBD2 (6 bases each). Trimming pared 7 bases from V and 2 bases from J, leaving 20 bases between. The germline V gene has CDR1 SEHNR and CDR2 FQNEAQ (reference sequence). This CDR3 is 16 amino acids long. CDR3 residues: CASNKGGKAKQETQYF. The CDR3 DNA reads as TGTGCCAGCAACAAGGGGGGAAAGGCGAAACAAGAGACCCAGTACTTC.

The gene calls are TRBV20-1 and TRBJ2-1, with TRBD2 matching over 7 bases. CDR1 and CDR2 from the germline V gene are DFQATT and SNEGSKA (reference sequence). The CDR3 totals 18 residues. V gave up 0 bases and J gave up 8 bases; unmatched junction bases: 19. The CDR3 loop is CSARDARRLAGEGDEQFF. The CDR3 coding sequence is TGCAGTGCTAGAGATGCCCGGAGACTAGCAGGTGAAGGCGATGAGCAGTTCTTC.